Following are 11 T cell receptor beta chains from one sample sequenced in a study of blood T cell repertoires in COVID-19. Some clones are missing from TCRdb's copy, which holds only in-frame ones; the method was immunoSEQ multiplex PCR. The data hold under 150,000 clones, with around 82% observed a single time. The source material was PBMCs or T cells enriched from blood (not recorded which). Source of these receptors: a man aged 45 to 65 in a cohort exposed to, infected with or recovered from COVID-19 (not recorded which).

This chain joins TRBV20-1 and TRBJ1-2; D might be TRBD1 (5 bases). CDR3 length: 10 amino acids. V dropped 7 bases and J dropped 6 bases, with 9 bases sitting between them. Germline CDR1 DFQATT, CDR2 SNEGSKA (reference sequence). The CDR3 nucleotides read TGCAGTGTCGGACAAAATGGCTACACCTTC. Translation gives CSVGQNGYTF.

V gene TRBV25-1 combines with J gene TRBJ1-2; 7 bases fit TRBD1. Germline lookup yields CDR1 MGHDK and CDR2 SYGVNS. This CDR3 comprises 15 residues. V shed 4 bases and J 4 bases; nucleotides not matched to a gene: 9. The CDR3 here is CASSGEGGPTYGYTF. CDR3 sequence (DNA): TGTGCCAGCAGTGGAGAAGGGGGCCCGACCTATGGCTACACCTTC.

The rearrangement links TRBV5-6 to TRBJ1-2, with 9 nucleotides matching TRBD1. From germline, CDR1 is SGHDT and CDR2 YYEEEE. The CDR3 has 15 residues. The trim removed 4 bases at V and 1 base at J, leaving 5 bases unmatched. CDR3 sequence (DNA): TGTGCCAGCAGCGCCGACAGGGGGGTTAACTATGGCTACACCTTC. Translation: CASSADRGVNYGYTF.

J is TRBJ2-2 and V is TRBV7-9, with 8 positions matching TRBD2. This CDR3 contains 14 residues. Per germline, CDR1 SEHNR and CDR2 FQNEAQ (reference sequence). Losses at the gene ends were 1 base for V and 7 bases for J; bases not matched to a gene: 2. As DNA, the CDR3 is TGTGCCAGCAGCTTAGGGACTAGCAGCGGGGAGCTGTTTTTT. Translating gives CASSLGTSSGELFF.

This clone appeared a single time. The chain combines TRBV6-5 with TRBJ2-1, with TRBD2 matching 9 bases. V lost 9 bases and J lost 8; bases outside the gene matches: 8. CDR1 and CDR2 (germline): MNHEY, SVGAGI. The CDR3 contains 13 residues. The CDR3 loop reads CASIRAGGDEQFF. The CDR3, as DNA: TGTGCCAGTATCCGGGCGGGAGGGGATGAGCAGTTCTTC.

The rearrangement joins TRBV18 to TRBJ1-1, with TRBD1 matching over 11 bases. From germline, CDR1 is KGHSH and CDR2 LQKENI. The CDR3 length is 15 residues. Germline trimming cut 0 bases from V and 4 bases from J; bases unmatched to any gene: 1. CDR3: CASSPPGTGGTEAFF. CDR3 in DNA: TGTGCCAGCTCACCACCCGGGACAGGGGGCACTGAAGCTTTCTTT.

The chain uses TRBV9 and TRBJ2-1; 15 nucleotides match TRBD2. V was pared by 0 bases and J by 9 bases, with 13 bases of the junction left unmatched. The CDR3 runs 19 residues. The V gene's germline CDR1 is SGDLS and CDR2 YYNGEE. The CDR3 nucleotides read TGTGCCAGCAGCGTAGAAGGTGGACTAGCGGGAGGGTTAACCGGTGAGCAGTTCTTC. Its protein product is CASSVEGGLAGGLTGEQFF.

The chain recombines TRBV4-1 with TRBJ1-2; a weak D match, TRBD1 (5 bases). Per germline, CDR1 MGHRA and CDR2 YSYEKL. This CDR3 is built from 18 residues. Trimming removed 1 base from V and 8 bases from J, with 26 bases in between. The DNA for the CDR3 is TGCGCCAGCAGCCAAGTGGGCCTCGAAGAGGTTAGGGGTCGAGGCTACACCTTC. Protein: CASSQVGLEEVRGRGYTF.

This clone was recorded only once. The chain uses TRBV28 and TRBJ2-7; TRBD2 is a possible D gene (6 bases). The CDR3 consists of 15 residues. The V end lost 5 bases, the J end lost 4 bases, and 18 bases lay between the germline ends. Germline-derived CDR1 and CDR2 are MDHEN and SYDVKM. The CDR3 region has the DNA TGTGCCAGCAGTATCCTAGCGAATTTTGGGTACGAGCAGTACTTC. Its translation is CASSILANFGYEQYF.

The chain recombines TRBV3-1 (or the pseudogene TRBV3-2) with TRBJ2-2; a weak D match, TRBD2 (5 bases). Trimming left V 1 base short and J 6 bases short, with 6 bases between. The CDR3 covers 13 residues. The germline CDR1 and CDR2 sequences are LGHDT and YNNKEL (reference sequence). CDR3 bases: TGTGCCAGCAGCCAAGTACTAGCCGGGGAGCTGTTTTTT. Residues: CASSQVLAGELFF.

The rearrangement links TRBV11-2 to TRBJ2-3; 9 positions agree with TRBD2. Germline V gene data show CDR1 as SGHAT and CDR2 as FQNNGV. The CDR3 contains 18 residues. With V trimmed by 1 base and J by 4 bases, 12 bases remained unmatched. CDR3 loop: CASSLVGVSGGGADTQYF. The CDR3 DNA reads TGTGCCAGCAGCTTAGTGGGCGTTAGCGGGGGAGGGGCAGATACGCAGTATTTT.